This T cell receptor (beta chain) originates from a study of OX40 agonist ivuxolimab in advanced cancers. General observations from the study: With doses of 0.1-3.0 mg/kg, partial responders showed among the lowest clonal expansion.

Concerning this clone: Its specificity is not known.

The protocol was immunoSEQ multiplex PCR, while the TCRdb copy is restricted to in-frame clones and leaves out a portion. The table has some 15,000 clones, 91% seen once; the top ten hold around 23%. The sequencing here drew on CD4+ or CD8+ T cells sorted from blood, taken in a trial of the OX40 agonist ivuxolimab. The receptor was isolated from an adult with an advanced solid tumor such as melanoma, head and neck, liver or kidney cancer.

CDR3 in amino acids: CASSDGWEGVQFF. Written as DNA, the CDR3 is TGTGCCAGCAGTGACGGGTGGGAGGGCGTACAGTTCTTC. The chain links TRBV2 to TRBJ2-1; 7 bases are a match to TRBD2. The CDR3 is 13 residues long. CDR1 SNHLY and CDR2 FYNNEI come from the germline V gene. V was pared by 3 bases and J by 13 bases, with 9 bases of the junction left unmatched.